The present entry profiles one T cell receptor beta chain with its context. The record originates from a study of blood T cell repertoires in COVID-19. Turning to the study itself: T cells, B-cell-depleted T cells, or PBMCs supplied cDNA or gDNA.

In the authors' methods: It was from reference gene primer amplification that nucleated cell counts were estimated. Assay used: immunoSEQ multiplex PCR; TCRdb lists only in-frame clones, some missing. V and J calls and clone size are those listed in that table; D and trimming were worked out from the DNA. There are over 150,000 clones in the sample; approximately 86% occur only once, and approximately 1.1% lies in the top ten. V lost 6 bases and J lost 7; bases outside the gene matches: 7. Germline lookup yields CDR1 SNHLY and CDR2 FYNNEI. The length of the CDR3 is 13 residues. This TCR derives from a man aged 30 to 39 with acute or convalescent COVID-19. The source material was peripheral blood. The genes are TRBV2 and TRBJ1-1; 8 nucleotides line up with TRBD1. The CDR3 is CASRATGAREAFF. The CDR3 DNA reads TGTGCCAGCAGAGCGACAGGGGCTCGTGAAGCTTTCTTT.